The next 16 T cell receptor beta chains were all read from a single sample in a study of cytomegalovirus exposure and HLA in healthy donors. The primer mix had 60 Vbeta and 13 Jbeta primers. Repertoires were generated with immunoSEQ multiplex PCR, while TCRdb's copy carries only in-frame clones and drops some. Here the sample spans 100,000 or so clones, roughly 85% being singletons. The sample comprised PBMCs. The receptors shown here come from a man aged 25-40 years in good health and CMV-seronegative.

This clone showed up just a few times. This chain connects TRBV6-5 to TRBJ2-2, with TRBD1 identical over 8 bases. CDR3 length equals 16 residues. Germline assignment: CDR1 MNHEY and CDR2 SVGAGI. V shed 2 bases and J 0 bases; nucleotides not matched to a gene: 2. Here the CDR3 DNA reads TGTGCCAGCAGTTACCCAGGGGGCACGAACACCGGGGAGCTGTTTTTT. Its translation is CASSYPGGTNTGELFF.

This sequence joins TRBV30 and TRBJ2-5; no clear D gene. This CDR3 is built from 14 residues. Trimming pared 2 bases from V and 0 bases from J, leaving 10 bases between. Germline V lookup: CDR1 GTSNPN, CDR2 SVGIG (reference sequence). The CDR3 DNA follows: TGTGCCTGGAGTCTGTGGCTAGACCAAGAGACCCAGTACTTC. It yields the protein CAWSLWLDQETQYF.

CDR3 region: CASSGWIAEYYEQYF. The CDR3 DNA is TGTGCCAGCAGCGGATGGATAGCGGAGTACTACGAGCAGTACTTC. The chain couples TRBV7-9 to TRBJ2-7; possibly TRBD2 for D (6 bases). Germline CDR1 reads SEHNR; CDR2 reads FQNEAQ (reference sequence). The CDR3 runs to 15 residues. The V end lost 5 bases, the J end lost 3 bases, and 17 bases lay between the germline ends.

The genes are TRBV5-1 and TRBJ1-1, with 9 bases that match TRBD1. V shed 4 bases and J 6 bases; nucleotides not matched to a gene: 10. Germline assignment: CDR1 SGHRS and CDR2 YFSETQ. This CDR3 comprises 15 residues. CDR3 loop: CASSINRGRFPEAFF. The CDR3 DNA sequence: TGCGCCAGCAGCATAAACAGGGGGCGATTCCCTGAAGCTTTCTTT.

The chain is built from TRBV10-1 and TRBJ2-7, with D maybe TRBD1 (6 bases). Trimming shortened V by 8 bases and J by 4 bases, and 21 bases separated the two germline ends. The CDR3 covers 15 residues. Germline loops: CDR1 WNHNN, CDR2 SYGVQD (reference sequence). The CDR3: CASGLQDRPSYEQYF. CDR3 coding DNA: TGCGCCAGCGGGTTACAGGACAGACCTTCTTACGAGCAGTACTTC.

This chain connects TRBV6-1 to TRBJ1-2; weak D call: TRBD1 (5 bases). Germline assignment: CDR1 MNHNS and CDR2 SASEGT. This CDR3 contains 15 residues. V lost 2 bases and J 2 bases, leaving 12 bases between the germline ends. In nucleotides, the CDR3 is TGTGCCAGCAGTGAACTGGGGCAGGACAACTATGGCTACACCTTC. Protein sequence: CASSELGQDNYGYTF.

The gene calls are TRBV30 and TRBJ2-6; 11 bases are shared with TRBD1. The germline gives CDR1 GTSNPN, CDR2 SVGIG (reference sequence). This CDR3 has 17 amino acids. Unmatched junction bases numbered 6, after V lost 3 bases and J lost 2 bases. CDR3 DNA: TGTGCCTGGAGGAGAAGGACAGGGGGCCCTGGGGCCAACGTCCTGACTTTC. This translates into CAWRRRTGGPGANVLTF.

The chain links TRBV29-1 to TRBJ2-7, with 7 bases matching TRBD2. Germline V gene data show CDR1 as SQVTM and CDR2 as ANQGSEA. Trimming removed 5 bases from V and 4 bases from J; junction bases left unmatched: 14. CDR3 length: 15 residues. CDR3 DNA: TGCAGCGTTCTAGGGCTAGCGGAGAAAAAATACGAGCAGTACTTC. Protein product: CSVLGLAEKKYEQYF.

The chain recombines TRBV7-6 with TRBJ2-4; possibly TRBD2 for D (6 bases). The CDR3 spans 14 residues. Trimming left V 4 bases short and J 9 bases short, with 16 bases between. Germline V gene data show CDR1 as SGHVS and CDR2 as FNYEAQ. CDR3 protein: CASSYSARRGIQYF. CDR3 sequence (DNA): TGTGCCAGCAGCTATAGCGCGAGGAGGGGCATTCAGTACTTC.

Turning to this clone: Other DNA sequences from this sample encode an identical CDR3 as well. The chain carries TRBV6-1 and TRBJ2-7; D is perhaps TRBD2 (6 bases). V was pared by 4 bases and J by 0 bases, with 7 bases between. CDR1 is MNHNS, CDR2 SASEGT, per germline. This CDR3 contains 13 residues. Here the CDR3 reads CASSGLVSYEQYF. The CDR3 DNA reads as TGTGCCAGCAGTGGACTAGTCTCCTACGAGCAGTACTTC.

V gene TRBV4-3 combines with J gene TRBJ2-7; 9 bases agree with TRBD2. The CDR3 consists of 15 residues. V lost 4 bases to trimming and J lost 4 bases; unmatched junction nucleotides: 8. CDR1 and CDR2 (germline): LGHNA, YSLEER. In DNA, the CDR3 is TGCGCCAGCAGCCGAGGCGCTAGCGGGATTTACGAGCAGTACTTC. Protein: CASSRGASGIYEQYF.

CDR3 in DNA: TGTGCCAGCAGGAACACAGGGGTTTACGAGCAGTACTTC. The encoded protein is CASRNTGVYEQYF. This chain connects TRBV7-2 to TRBJ2-7; 7 nucleotides match TRBD1. Germline CDR1 reads SGHTA; CDR2 reads FQGNSA. V lost 6 bases and J lost 4; bases outside the gene matches: 6. The CDR3 totals 13 residues.

This clone has only a few counts. J is TRBJ2-7 and V is TRBV28; possibly TRBD1 for D (5 bases). This CDR3 spans 13 amino acids. Germline V gives CDR1 MDHEN, CDR2 SYDVKM. Trimming shortened V by 5 bases and J by 7 bases, and 15 bases separated the two germline ends. As DNA, the CDR3 is TGTGCCAGCAGTGTATACCTAAGGGGTGAGCAGTACTTC. Its protein product is CASSVYLRGEQYF.

V and J are TRBV6-5 and TRBJ2-6; D unresolved. CDR1 and CDR2 (germline): MNHEY, SVGAGI. V dropped 7 bases and J dropped 3 bases, with 10 bases sitting between them. The CDR3 contains 14 residues. CDR3 protein: CASTRAFGANVLTF. CDR3 nucleotide sequence: TGTGCCAGCACCCGAGCTTTTGGGGCCAACGTCCTGACTTTC.

The CDR3 bases are TGTGCCAGCAGTGGGCCCCTCTTCCTTAACTATGGCTACACCTTC. Amino acids: CASSGPLFLNYGYTF. The chain recombines TRBV6-1 with TRBJ1-2; D is undetermined. With 4 bases removed from V and 1 base from J, the gap between germline ends came to 13 bases. The V gene's germline CDR1 is MNHNS and CDR2 SASEGT. The CDR3 is 15 residues long.

The chain employs TRBV19 and TRBJ1-5; perhaps TRBD1 as D (6 bases). With 8 bases removed from V and 1 base from J, the gap between germline ends came to 12 bases. Germline V gives CDR1 LNHDA, CDR2 SQIVND (reference sequence). This CDR3 contains 14 residues. CDR3: CASQDRRSNQPQHF. DNA of the CDR3: TGTGCCAGTCAAGACAGGAGAAGCAATCAGCCCCAGCATTTT.